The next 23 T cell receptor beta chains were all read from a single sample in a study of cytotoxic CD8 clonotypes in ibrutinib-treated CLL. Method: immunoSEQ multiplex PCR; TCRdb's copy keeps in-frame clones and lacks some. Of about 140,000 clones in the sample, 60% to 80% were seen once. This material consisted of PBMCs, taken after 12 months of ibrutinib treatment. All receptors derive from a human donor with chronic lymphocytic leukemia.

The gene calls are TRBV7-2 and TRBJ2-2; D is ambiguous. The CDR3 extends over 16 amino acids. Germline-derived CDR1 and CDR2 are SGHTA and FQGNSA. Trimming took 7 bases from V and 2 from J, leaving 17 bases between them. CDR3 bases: TGTGCCAGCAAACGAGCCACCACACAAAACACCGGGGAGCTGTTTTTT. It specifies CASKRATTQNTGELFF.

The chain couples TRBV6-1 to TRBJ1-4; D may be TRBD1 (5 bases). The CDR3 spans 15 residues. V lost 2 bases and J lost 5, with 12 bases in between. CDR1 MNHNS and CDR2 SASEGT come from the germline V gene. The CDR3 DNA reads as TGTGCCAGCAGTGAAACCGGGACGGGGAATGAAAAACTGTTTTTT. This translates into CASSETGTGNEKLFF.

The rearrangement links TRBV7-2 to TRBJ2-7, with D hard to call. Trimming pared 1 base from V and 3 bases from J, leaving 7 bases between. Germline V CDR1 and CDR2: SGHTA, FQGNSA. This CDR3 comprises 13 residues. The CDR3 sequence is CASSLDLGYEQYF. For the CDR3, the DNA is TGTGCCAGCAGCTTAGATTTAGGCTACGAGCAGTACTTC.

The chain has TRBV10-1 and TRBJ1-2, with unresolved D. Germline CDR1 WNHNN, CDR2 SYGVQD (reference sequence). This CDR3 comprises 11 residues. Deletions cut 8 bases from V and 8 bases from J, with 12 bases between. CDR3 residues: CASCPPGGYTF. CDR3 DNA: TGCGCCAGCTGCCCCCCGGGGGGCTACACCTTC.

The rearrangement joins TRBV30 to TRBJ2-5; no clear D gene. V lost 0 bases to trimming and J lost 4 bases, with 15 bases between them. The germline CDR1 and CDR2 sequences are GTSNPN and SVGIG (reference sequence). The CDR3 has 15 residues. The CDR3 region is CAWSVSYGDRETQYF. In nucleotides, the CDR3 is TGTGCCTGGAGTGTAAGTTATGGGGATAGAGAGACCCAGTACTTC.

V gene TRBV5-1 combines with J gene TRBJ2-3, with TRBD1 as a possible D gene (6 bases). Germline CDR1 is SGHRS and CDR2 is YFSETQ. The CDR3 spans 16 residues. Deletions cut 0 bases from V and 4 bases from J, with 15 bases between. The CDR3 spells CASSLASQGSADTQYF. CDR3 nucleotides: TGCGCCAGCAGCTTGGCCAGTCAGGGGTCGGCAGATACGCAGTATTTT.

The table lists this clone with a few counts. As DNA, the CDR3 is TGCGCCAGCAGCATGAGCCTAGCGGGAGATTCCGCCGGGGAGCTGTTTTTT. Its protein is CASSMSLAGDSAGELFF. V is TRBV5-1 and J is TRBJ2-2; 10 nucleotides agree with TRBD2. Germline V gives CDR1 SGHRS, CDR2 YFSETQ. CDR3 length equals 17 residues. The V gene end was trimmed by 4 bases and the J gene end by 6 bases; junction bases not matched to a gene: 12.

CDR3 residues: CASSLATGEGYEQYF. For the CDR3, the DNA is TGCGCCAGCAGCTTGGCCACAGGGGAGGGCTACGAGCAGTACTTC. V usage is TRBV5-1 and J usage is TRBJ2-5; D is tentatively TRBD1 or TRBD2 (7 bases each). The end of the DNA is better explained by TRBJ2-7, so the J call may be wrong. The CDR3 is 15 amino acids. Germline V lookup: CDR1 SGHRS, CDR2 YFSETQ.

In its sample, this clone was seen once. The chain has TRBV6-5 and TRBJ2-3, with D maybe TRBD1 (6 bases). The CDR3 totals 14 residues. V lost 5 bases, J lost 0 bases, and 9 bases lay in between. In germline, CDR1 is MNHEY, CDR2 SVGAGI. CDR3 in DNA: TGTGCCAGCAGTGGGGGCAGGAGCACAGATACGCAGTATTTT. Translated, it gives CASSGGRSTDTQYF.

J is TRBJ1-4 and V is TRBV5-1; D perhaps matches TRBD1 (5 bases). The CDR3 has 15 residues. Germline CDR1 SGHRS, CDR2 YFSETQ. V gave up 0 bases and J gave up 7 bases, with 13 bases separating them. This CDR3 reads CASSLAGNVGEKLFF. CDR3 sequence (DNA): TGCGCCAGCAGCTTGGCAGGGAATGTGGGTGAAAAACTGTTTTTT.

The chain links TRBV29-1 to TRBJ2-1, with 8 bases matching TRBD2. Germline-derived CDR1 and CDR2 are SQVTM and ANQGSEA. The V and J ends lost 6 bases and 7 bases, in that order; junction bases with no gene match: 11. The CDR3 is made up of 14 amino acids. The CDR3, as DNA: TGCAGCGTCATATCGGGACTAGGAAAGAATGAGCAGTTCTTC. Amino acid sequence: CSVISGLGKNEQFF.

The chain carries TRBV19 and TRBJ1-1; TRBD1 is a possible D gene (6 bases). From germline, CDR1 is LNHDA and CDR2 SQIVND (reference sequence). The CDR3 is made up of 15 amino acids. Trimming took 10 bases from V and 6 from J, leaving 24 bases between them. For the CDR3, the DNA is TGTGCCACCTCTGACTACACCACAGGGTTGGCTGAAGCTTTCTTT. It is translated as CATSDYTTGLAEAFF.

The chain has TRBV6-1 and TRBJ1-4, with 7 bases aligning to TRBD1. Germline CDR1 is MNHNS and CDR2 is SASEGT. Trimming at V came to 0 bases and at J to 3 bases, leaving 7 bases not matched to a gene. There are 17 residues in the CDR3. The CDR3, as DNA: TGTGCCAGCAGTGAAGCCACCCCAGGGACAGCTAATGAAAAACTGTTTTTT. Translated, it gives CASSEATPGTANEKLFF.

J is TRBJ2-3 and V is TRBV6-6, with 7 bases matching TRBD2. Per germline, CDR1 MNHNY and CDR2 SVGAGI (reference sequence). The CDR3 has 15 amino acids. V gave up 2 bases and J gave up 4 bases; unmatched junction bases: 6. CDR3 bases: TGTGCCAGCAGTTACGCTAGCGGTACCCCAGATACGCAGTATTTT. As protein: CASSYASGTPDTQYF.

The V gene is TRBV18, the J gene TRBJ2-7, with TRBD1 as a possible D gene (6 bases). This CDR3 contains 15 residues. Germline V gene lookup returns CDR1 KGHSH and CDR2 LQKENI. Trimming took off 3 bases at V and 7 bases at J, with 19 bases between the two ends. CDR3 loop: CASSPNRVRLQEQYF. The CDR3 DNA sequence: TGTGCCAGCTCACCTAACAGGGTTCGGCTACAGGAGCAGTACTTC.

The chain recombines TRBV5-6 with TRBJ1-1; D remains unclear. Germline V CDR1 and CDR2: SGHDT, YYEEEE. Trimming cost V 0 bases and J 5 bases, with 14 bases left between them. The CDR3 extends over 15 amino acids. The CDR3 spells CASSLDPSPWTEAFF. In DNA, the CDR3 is TGTGCCAGCAGCTTGGATCCTTCCCCATGGACTGAAGCTTTCTTT. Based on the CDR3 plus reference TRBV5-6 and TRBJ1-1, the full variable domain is DAGVTQSPTHLIKTRGQQVTLRCSPKSGHDTVSWYQQALGQGPQFIFQYYEEEERQRGNFPDRFSGHQFPNYSSELNVNALLLGDSALYLCASSLDPSPWTEAFFGQGTRLTVV.

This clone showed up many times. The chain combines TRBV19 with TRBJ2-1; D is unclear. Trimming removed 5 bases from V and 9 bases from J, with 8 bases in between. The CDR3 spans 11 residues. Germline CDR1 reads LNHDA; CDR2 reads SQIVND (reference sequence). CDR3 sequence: CASSRSGEQFF. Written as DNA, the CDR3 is TGTGCCAGTAGTCGCAGTGGTGAGCAGTTCTTC. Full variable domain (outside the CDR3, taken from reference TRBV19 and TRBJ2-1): DGGITQSPKYLFRKEGQNVTLSCEQNLNHDAMYWYRQDPGQGLRLIYYSQIVNDFQKGDIAEGYSVSREKKESFPLTVTSAQKNPTAFYLCASSRSGEQFFGPGTRLTVL.

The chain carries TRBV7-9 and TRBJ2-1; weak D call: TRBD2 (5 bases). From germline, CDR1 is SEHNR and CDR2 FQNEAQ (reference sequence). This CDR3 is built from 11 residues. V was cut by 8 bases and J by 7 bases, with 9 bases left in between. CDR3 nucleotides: TGTGCCAGCGGGAGACGTAATGAGCAGTTCTTC. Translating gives CASGRRNEQFF.

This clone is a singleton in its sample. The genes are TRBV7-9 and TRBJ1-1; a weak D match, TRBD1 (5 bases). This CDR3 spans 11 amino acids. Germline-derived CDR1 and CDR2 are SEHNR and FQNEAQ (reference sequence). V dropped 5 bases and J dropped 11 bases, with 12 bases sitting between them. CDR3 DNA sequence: TGTGCCAGCAGCCCTGGAGACAGCGCTTTCTTT. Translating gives CASSPGDSAFF.

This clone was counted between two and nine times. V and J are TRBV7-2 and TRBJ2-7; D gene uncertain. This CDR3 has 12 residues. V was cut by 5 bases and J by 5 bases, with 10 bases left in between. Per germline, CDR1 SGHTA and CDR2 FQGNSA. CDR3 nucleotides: TGTGCCAGCAGCCGAACATGGGACGAGCAGTACTTC. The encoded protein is CASSRTWDEQYF.

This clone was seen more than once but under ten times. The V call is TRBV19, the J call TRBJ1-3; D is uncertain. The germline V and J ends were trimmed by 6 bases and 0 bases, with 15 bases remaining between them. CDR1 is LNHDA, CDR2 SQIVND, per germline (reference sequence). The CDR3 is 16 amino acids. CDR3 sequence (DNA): TGTGCCAGTAGCCTCAATCGCGCCCTCTCTGGAAACACCATATATTTT. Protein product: CASSLNRALSGNTIYF.

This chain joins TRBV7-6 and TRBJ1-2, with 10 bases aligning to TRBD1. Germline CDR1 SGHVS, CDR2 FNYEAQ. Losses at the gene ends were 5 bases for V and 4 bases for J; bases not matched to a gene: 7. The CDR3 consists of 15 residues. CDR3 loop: CASSLMTGGPYGYTF. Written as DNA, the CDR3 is TGTGCCAGCAGCCTTATGACAGGGGGCCCCTATGGCTACACCTTC.

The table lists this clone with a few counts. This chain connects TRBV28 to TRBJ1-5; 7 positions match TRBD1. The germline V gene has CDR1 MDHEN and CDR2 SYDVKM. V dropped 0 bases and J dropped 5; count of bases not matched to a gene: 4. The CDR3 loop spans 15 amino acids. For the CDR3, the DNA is TGTGCCAGCAGTTTATGGGACAGGACTGATCAGCCCCAGCATTTT. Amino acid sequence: CASSLWDRTDQPQHF.